The source of this TCR beta chain is a study of blood T cells in healthy people across ages. Study details: Capture via template switching afforded approximately one barcoded beta molecule per two T cells.

The V gene end was trimmed by 5 bases and the J gene end by 4 bases; junction bases not matched to a gene: 6. CDR1 SGHTA and CDR2 FQGNSA come from the germline V gene. The CDR3 runs 17 residues. A J-beta primer mix and a sample-barcoded 5' primer were used in a second PCR of about 7 to 12 cycles. Each cDNA molecule, via a template-switch adaptor with 12 random nucleotides, was tagged. TCRdb recomputed calls from the 5' RACE reads with MiXCR, one row per CDR3 protein. The table has about 720,000 distinct CDR3 sequences, 22% seen once. Study-wide points: Donor CMV infection status was unknown, possibly confounding age-related changes in expanded clonotypes.

A note on this clonotype: What it binds is not known.

The sequence came from a man aged 65 to 85 in good health. This chain connects TRBV7-2 to TRBJ2-3; 16 bases are a match to TRBD2. The material sequenced was blood. In DNA form, the CDR3 reads TGTGCCAGCAGCCTGGGACTAGCGGGGGGGCCGGCAGATACGCAGTATTTT. This sequence encodes CASSLGLAGGPADTQYF.